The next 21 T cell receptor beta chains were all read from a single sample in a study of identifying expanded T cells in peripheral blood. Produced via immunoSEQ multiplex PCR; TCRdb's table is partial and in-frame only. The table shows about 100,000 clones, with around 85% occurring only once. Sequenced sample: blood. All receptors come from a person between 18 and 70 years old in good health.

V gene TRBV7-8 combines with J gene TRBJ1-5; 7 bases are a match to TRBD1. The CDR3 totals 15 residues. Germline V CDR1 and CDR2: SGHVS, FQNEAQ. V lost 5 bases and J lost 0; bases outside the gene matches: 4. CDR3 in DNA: TGTGCCAGCAGCGACAGGGACCGTAGCAATCAGCCCCAGCATTTT. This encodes CASSDRDRSNQPQHF.

CDR3 residues: CASSLPGQETQYF. The DNA of the CDR3 is TGCGCCAGCAGCTTGCCAGGACAAGAGACCCAGTACTTC. This chain uses TRBV5-1 with TRBJ2-5; D is unresolved. The CDR3 consists of 13 residues. With 1 base removed from V and 2 bases from J, the gap between germline ends came to 6 bases. Germline loops: CDR1 SGHRS, CDR2 YFSETQ.

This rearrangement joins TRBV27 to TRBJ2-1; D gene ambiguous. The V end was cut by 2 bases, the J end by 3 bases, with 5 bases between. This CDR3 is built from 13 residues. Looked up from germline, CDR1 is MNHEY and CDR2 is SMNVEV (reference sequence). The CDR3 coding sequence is TGTGCCAGCAGTTTAGCAGGCTACAATGAGCAGTTCTTC. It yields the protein CASSLAGYNEQFF.

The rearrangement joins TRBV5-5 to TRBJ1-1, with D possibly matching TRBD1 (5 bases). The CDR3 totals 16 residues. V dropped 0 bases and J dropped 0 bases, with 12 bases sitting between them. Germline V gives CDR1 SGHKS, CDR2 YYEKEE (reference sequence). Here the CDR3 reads CASSLVNMGLNTEAFF. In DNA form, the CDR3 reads TGTGCCAGCAGCTTGGTTAACATGGGGCTGAACACTGAAGCTTTCTTT.

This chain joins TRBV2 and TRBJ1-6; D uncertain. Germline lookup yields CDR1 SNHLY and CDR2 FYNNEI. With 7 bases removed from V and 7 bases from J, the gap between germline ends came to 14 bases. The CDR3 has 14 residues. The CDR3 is CASMLRAPNSPLHF. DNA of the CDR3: TGTGCCAGCATGTTACGGGCTCCCAATTCACCCCTCCACTTT.

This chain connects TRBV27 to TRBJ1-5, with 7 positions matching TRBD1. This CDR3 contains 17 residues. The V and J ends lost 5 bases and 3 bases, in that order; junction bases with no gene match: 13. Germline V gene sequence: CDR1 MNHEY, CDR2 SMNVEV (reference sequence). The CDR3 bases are TGTGCCAGCAGTGGTCTATCAGCGGGACAGTTCAATCAGCCCCAGCATTTT. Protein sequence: CASSGLSAGQFNQPQHF.

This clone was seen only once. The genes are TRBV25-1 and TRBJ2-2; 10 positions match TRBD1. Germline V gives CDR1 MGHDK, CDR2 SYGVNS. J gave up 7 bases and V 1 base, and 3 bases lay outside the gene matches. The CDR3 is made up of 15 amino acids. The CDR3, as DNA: TGTGCCAGCAGTGAATTGCGGACAGGGGGCGGGGAGCTGTTTTTT. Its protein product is CASSELRTGGGELFF.

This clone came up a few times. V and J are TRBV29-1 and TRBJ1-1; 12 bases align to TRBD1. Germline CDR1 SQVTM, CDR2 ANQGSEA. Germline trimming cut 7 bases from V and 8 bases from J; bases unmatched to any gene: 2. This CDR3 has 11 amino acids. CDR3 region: CSAGTGGEAFF. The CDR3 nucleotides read TGCAGCGCAGGGACAGGGGGCGAAGCTTTCTTT.

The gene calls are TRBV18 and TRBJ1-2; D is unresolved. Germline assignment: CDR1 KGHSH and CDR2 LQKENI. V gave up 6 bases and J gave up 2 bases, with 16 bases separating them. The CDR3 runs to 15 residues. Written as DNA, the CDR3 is TGTGCCAGCTCGCCCCCGCGGGCAGAAAACTATGGCTACACCTTC. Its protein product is CASSPPRAENYGYTF. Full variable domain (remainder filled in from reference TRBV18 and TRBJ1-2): NAGVMQNPRHLVRRRGQEARLRCSPMKGHSHVYWYRQLPEEGLKFMVYLQKENIIDESGMPKERFSAEFPKEGPSILRIQQVVRGDSAAYFCASSPPRAENYGYTFGSGTRLTVV.

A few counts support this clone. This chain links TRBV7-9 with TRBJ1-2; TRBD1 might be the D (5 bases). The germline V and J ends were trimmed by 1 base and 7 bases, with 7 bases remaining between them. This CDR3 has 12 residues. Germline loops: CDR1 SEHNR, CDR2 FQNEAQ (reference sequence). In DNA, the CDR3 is TGTGCCAGCAGCTTAGGGCAGGGTGGCTACACCTTC. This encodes CASSLGQGGYTF.

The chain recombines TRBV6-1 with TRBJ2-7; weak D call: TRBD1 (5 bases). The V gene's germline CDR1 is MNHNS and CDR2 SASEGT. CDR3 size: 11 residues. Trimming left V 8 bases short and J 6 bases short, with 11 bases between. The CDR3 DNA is TGTGCCAGCGGGAACCAGGGCGAGCAGTACTTC. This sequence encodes CASGNQGEQYF.

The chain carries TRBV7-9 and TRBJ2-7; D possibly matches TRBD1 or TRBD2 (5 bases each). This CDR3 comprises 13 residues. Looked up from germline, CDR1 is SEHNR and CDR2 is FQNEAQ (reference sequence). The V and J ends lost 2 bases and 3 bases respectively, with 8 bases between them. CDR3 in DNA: TGTGCCAGCAGCTTAACGAGGGGCTACGAGCAGTACTTC. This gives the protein CASSLTRGYEQYF.

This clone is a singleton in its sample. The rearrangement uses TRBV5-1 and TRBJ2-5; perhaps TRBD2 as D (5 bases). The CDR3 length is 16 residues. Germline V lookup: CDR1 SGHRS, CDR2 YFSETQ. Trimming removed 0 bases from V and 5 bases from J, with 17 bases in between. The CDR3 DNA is TGCGCCAGCAGCTTGGGGAGGAGGTCGGGGTCCGAGACCCAGTACTTC. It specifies CASSLGRRSGSETQYF.

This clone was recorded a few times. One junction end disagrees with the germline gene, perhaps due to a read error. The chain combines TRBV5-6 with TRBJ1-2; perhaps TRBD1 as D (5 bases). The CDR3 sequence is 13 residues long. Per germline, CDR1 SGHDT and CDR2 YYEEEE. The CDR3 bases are TGTGCCAGCAACCGATACCCAGTGGGGGGTACGCTCTTC. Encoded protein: CASNRYPVGGTLF.

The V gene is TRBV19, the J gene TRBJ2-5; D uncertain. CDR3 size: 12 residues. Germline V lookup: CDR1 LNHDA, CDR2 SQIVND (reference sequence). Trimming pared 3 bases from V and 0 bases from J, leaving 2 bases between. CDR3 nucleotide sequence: TGTGCCAGTAGTATCTACCAAGAGACCCAGTACTTC. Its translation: CASSIYQETQYF.

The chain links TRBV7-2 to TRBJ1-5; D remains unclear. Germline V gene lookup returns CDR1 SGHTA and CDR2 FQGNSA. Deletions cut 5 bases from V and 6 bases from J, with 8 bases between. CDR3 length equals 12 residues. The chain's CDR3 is CASSIMAQPQHF. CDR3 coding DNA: TGTGCCAGCAGCATAATGGCTCAGCCCCAGCATTTT. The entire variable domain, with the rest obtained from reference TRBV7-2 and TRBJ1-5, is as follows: GAGVSQSPSNKVTEKGKDVELRCDPISGHTALYWYRQSLGQGLEFLIYFQGNSAPDKSGLPSDRFSAERTGGSVSTLTIQRTQQEDSAVYLCASSIMAQPQHFGDGTRLSIL.

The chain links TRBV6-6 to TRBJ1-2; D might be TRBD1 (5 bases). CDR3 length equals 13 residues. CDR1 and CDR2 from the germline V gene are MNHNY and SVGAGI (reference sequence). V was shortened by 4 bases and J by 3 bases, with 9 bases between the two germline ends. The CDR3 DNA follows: TGTGCCAGCAGTTTAATCAGGGACTATGGCTACACCTTC. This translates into CASSLIRDYGYTF.

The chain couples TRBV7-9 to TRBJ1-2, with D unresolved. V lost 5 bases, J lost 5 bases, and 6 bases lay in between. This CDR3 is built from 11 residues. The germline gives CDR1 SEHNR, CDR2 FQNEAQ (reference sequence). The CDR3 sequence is CASSRSYGYTF. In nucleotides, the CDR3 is TGTGCCAGCAGCCGATCGTATGGCTACACCTTC.

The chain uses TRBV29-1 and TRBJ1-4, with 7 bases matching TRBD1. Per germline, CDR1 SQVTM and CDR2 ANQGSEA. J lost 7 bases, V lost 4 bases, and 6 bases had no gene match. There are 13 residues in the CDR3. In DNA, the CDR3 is TGCAGCGTTGTACACAGGGGTGGTGAAAAACTGTTTTTT. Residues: CSVVHRGGEKLFF.

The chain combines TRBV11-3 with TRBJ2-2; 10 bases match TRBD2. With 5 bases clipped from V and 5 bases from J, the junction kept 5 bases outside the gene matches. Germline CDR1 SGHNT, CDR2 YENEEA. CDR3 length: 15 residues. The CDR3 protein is CASSPSSGGTGELFF. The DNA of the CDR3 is TGTGCCAGCAGCCCCTCTAGCGGGGGAACCGGGGAGCTGTTTTTT.

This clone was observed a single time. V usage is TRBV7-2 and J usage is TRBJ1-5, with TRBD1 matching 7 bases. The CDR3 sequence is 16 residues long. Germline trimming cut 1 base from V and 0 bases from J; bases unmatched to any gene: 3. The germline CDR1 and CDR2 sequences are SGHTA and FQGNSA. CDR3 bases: TGTGCCAGCAGCTTAGGCGACAGGGTTAGCAATCAGCCCCAGCATTTT. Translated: CASSLGDRVSNQPQHF.